The sequence of this T cell receptor beta chain was determined in a study of blood T cell repertoires in COVID-19 (TCRdb year 2020). About the study as a whole: Samples from collaborators originated in the United States, Italy and Spain and spanned both the acute and convalescent phases of COVID-19. Where HLA class I and class II types were available, the types were taken from metadata supplied by the sample provider, not from assay-based typing. The repertoires were made available in a free public database intended to serve as a resource for research on the immune response to SARS-CoV-2. The samples were drawn from two sources: the first 160 participants of the ongoing ImmuneRACE study, and 1,000 to 1,500 subjects contributed by 6 global collaborators. The sample metadata nearly always contained a de-identified subject ID, COVID-19 status, age in years and sex. The dataset comprised deeply sampled blood TCRbeta repertoires from subjects exposed to, actively infected with, or recovered from COVID-19. The material from the prospective study consisted of cDNA or gDNA derived from T cells, B-cell-depleted T cells, or PBMCs. Study-wide conclusions, independent of this receptor: How much clinical and demographic metadata was included differed by source and by participant, and the metadata was provided uncurated.

Worth noting for this clone: The antigen this receptor binds is unknown. The sample holds no much larger clone one base away, and base qualities are not on file.

Whole blood was collected in K2EDTA tubes by collaborating institutions according to the institutions' own protocols. For TCRbeta analysis, collaborators shipped samples in one of three forms: frozen whole blood, isolated PBMCs, or DNA extracted from either of those sample types. The immunoSEQ Assay, a bias-controlled multiplex PCR, was used to amplify TCRbeta CDR3 regions from genomic DNA. As for the authors' bioinformatics: Within the assay, amplification of reference gene primers was used to estimate how many nucleated cells each sample contained. To quantify the absolute abundance of each unique TCRbeta CDR3 rearrangement, sequence reads were collapsed and filtered. For each sample, productive Simpson clonality was calculated by taking the square root of Simpson's diversity index across productive rearrangements. The immuneACCESS repertoire file appears here via TCRdb, limited to in-frame rearrangements. These files lack a portion of the clones; in checked studies, under half of the deficit traces to unresolved V genes, and the cause of the others is not known. The DNA gave D and trimming, while V, J and clone size come from that table. The sample data list 75,000 to 80,000 clones, and about 90% of these were observed just once. Approximately 5.3% of the sample comes from the top ten.

The sample taken for sequencing was peripheral blood. The sequence derives from a human donor in a cohort sampled during active COVID-19.

The nucleotide sequence is TGTGCCAGCAGCCTCCAAGGGACAGGGGGTCTCTATGAGCAGTTCTTC. Its coded protein is CASSLQGTGGLYEQFF. The receptor chain draws on TRBV5-5 and TRBJ2-1; TRBD1 aligns with 11 central bases. V loses 4 bases at its end and J loses 8 bases; junction bases beyond the gene matches: 11. CDR1 and CDR2, looked up from the germline V gene (reference sequence), are SGHKS and YYEKEE. CDR3 length: 16 amino acids, cysteine to phenylalanine. Kept here is only the CDR3 DNA, which spans 48 bases and is read in frame from base 1.